This T cell receptor (beta chain) originates from a study of T cell repertoires in cytomegalovirus infection. Study overall: Well-studied HLA-B-restricted epitopes and recently identified HLA-C-restricted epitopes of CMV were both used in the study. Public TCR beta signatures marked donors with CMV infection and the matching HLA.

TCRdb reprocessed the reads with MiXCR, giving one entry per CDR3 protein. This table has 200,000 to 250,000 distinct CDR3 sequences, 35% to 40% appearing once. V lost 2 bases and J lost 3, with 8 bases in between. The CDR3 extends over 14 amino acids. Germline V gene lookup returns CDR1 SSHAT and CDR2 FNYEAQ (reference sequence). Remarks on this clonotype: Its antigen is undetermined.

The sequenced sample was CD8+ T cells from cultured PBMCs, obtained from culture after CMV antigen stimulation. The source of this sequence is a human donor in good health (CMV status not recorded). Some clones in this sample may be carry-over from other donors' samples. J is TRBJ2-1 and V is TRBV7-7, with D tentatively TRBD2 (6 bases). CDR3 in DNA: TGTGCCAGCAGCTTACGGGGGAACTACAATGAGCAGTTCTTC. Its protein is CASSLRGNYNEQFF.